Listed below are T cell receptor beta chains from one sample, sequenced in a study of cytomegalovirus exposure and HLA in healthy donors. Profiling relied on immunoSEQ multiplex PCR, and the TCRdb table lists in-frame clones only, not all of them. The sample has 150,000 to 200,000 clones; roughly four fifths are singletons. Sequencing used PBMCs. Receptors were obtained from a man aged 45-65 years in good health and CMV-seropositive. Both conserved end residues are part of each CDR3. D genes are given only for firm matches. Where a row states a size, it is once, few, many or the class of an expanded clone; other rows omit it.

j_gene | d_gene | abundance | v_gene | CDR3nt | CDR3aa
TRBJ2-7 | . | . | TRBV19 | TGTGCCAGTAGTATAGCGGGCAGGGGATACGAGCAGTACTTC | CASSIAGRGYEQYF
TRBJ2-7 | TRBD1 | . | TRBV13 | TGTGCCAGCGGAACACGACAGGGGATCTCCTACGAGCAGTACTTC | CASGTRQGISYEQYF
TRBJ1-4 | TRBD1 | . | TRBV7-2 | TGTGCCAGCAGCTTAGGACAGGGTGGCGAAAAACTGTTTTTT | CASSLGQGGEKLFF
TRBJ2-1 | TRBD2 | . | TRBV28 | TGTGCCAGCAGTTCGTCCGGGACTAGCGGTTACAATGAGCAGTTCTTC | CASSSSGTSGYNEQFF
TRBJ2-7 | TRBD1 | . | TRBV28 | TGTGCCAGCAGTTACGGACAGGGGGCTAGGTTATACGAGCAGTACTTC | CASSYGQGARLYEQYF
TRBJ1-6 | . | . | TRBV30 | TGTGCCTGGAGTGTAATGGAGGGTTCACCCCTCCACTTT | CAWSVMEGSPLHF
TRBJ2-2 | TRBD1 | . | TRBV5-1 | TGCGCCAGCAGCTCTCAGGGGGCCGGCACCGGGGAGCTGTTTTTT | CASSSQGAGTGELFF
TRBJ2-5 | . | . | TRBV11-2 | TGTGCCAGCAGCTTAGCGGGTCCAGAGACCCAGTACTTC | CASSLAGPETQYF
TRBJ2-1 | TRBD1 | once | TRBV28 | TGTGCCAGCAGTTTGCGGACAGGGGGCGCATCGGAAGAGCAGTTCTTC | CASSLRTGGASEEQFF
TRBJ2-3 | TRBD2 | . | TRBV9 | TGTGCCAGCAGCGTAGGCGGCGGGGGGGGCCCAGATACGCAGTATTTT | CASSVGGGGGPDTQYF
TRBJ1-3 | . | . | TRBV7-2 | TGTGCCAGCAGCTTTCAATTTGGGAGCTCTGGAAACACCATATATTTT | CASSFQFGSSGNTIYF
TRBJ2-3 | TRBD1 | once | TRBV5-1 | TGCGCCAGCAGCATCGGACAGGGGGCAACAGATACGCAGTATTTT | CASSIGQGATDTQYF
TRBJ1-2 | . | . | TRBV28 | TGTGCCAGCAGCCCCCCGAGTCGTTCTGGCTACACCTTC | CASSPPSRSGYTF
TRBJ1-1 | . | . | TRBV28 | TGTGCCAGCAGTGTCACAGTTCCCTCGACTGAAGCTTTCTTT | CASSVTVPSTEAFF
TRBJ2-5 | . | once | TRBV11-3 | TGTGCCAGCAGCTTATCGTCTAGCTTGGGGCAAGAGACCCAGTACTTC | CASSLSSSLGQETQYF
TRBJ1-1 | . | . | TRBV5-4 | TGTGCCAGCAGCTTCGGCAGGATGAACACTGAAGCTTTCTTT | CASSFGRMNTEAFF
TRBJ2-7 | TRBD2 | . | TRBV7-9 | TGTGCCAGCAGCTTAGTCGTGGGACTAGTCTCCGAGCAGTACTTC | CASSLVVGLVSEQYF
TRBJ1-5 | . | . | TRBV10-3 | TGTGCCATCAGTGAGTCCGGACAGCGGCGGGATCAGCCCCAGCATTTT | CAISESGQRRDQPQHF
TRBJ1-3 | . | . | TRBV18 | TGTGCCAGCGCCGTCGACAGCGGAAACACCATATATTTT | CASAVDSGNTIYF
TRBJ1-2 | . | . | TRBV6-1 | TGTGCCACCGACGTCGCGGATAACTATGGCTACACCTTC | CATDVADNYGYTF
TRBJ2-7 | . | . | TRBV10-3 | TGTGCCATCAGTGAGAGGCAGGGTTACGAGCAGTACTTC | CAISERQGYEQYF
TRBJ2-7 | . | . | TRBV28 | TGTGCCAGCAGTTTGTGGAGGGCTGCCCCCTACGAGCAGTACTTC | CASSLWRAAPYEQYF
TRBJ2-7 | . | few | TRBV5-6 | TGTGCCAGCAGCTTGATAGTCTCCTACGAGCAGTACTTC | CASSLIVSYEQYF
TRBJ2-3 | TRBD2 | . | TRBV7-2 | TGTGCCAGCACCAAAGCGGGGTATACGCAGTATTTT | CASTKAGYTQYF
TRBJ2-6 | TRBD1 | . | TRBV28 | TGTGCCAGCAGTCTCTGGACAGGGTCCAGCTCTGGGGCCAACGTCCTGACTTTC | CASSLWTGSSSGANVLTF
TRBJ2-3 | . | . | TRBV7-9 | TGTGCCAGCAGACCGACCCAAACAGTCACAGATACGCAGTATTTT | CASRPTQTVTDTQYF
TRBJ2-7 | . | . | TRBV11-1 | TGTGCCAGCAGCTTAGCTCGGAGATACTACGAGCAGTACTTC | CASSLARRYYEQYF
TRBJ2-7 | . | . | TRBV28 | TGTGCCAGCACCCTATGGGACCGGACAGCCCGCTACGAGCAGTACTTC | CASTLWDRTARYEQYF
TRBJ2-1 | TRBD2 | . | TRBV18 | TGTGCCAGCTCAACGTCCGGGACTAGGAGAAATGAGCAGTTCTTC | CASSTSGTRRNEQFF
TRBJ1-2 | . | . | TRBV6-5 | TGTGCCAGCAGTGAAGACAACCGCTACTATGGCTACACCTTC | CASSEDNRYYGYTF
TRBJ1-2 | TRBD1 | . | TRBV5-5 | TGTGCCAGCAGCCCTTGGACAGGGGCCAGCTATGGCTACACCTTC | CASSPWTGASYGYTF
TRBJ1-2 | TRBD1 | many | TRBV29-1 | TGCAGCGTCCAAGGGACAGGGGAGGGCTACACCTTC | CSVQGTGEGYTF
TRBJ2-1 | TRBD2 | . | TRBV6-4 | TGTGCCAGCAAGACTAGCGGGAATTCGAATGAGCAGTTCTTC | CASKTSGNSNEQFF
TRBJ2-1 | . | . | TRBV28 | TGTGCCAGCAGTGCCTACAGGGGGGGGTTCGGTGATGAGCAGTTCTTC | CASSAYRGGFGDEQFF
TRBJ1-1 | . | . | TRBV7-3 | TGTGCCAGCAGCGGCTCGGGACAAAGGGACACTGAAGCTTTCTTT | CASSGSGQRDTEAFF
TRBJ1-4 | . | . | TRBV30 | TGTGCCTGGAGGGGGGGGCGAAGGGGCACAACTAATGAAAAACTGTTTTTT | CAWRGGRRGTTNEKLFF
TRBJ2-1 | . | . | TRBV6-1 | TGTGCCAGCAGTCGCCGGGACACACACTACAATGAGCAGTTCTTC | CASSRRDTHYNEQFF
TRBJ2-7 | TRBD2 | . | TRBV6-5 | TGTGCCAGCAGTGCGTGGGAGGGCCTCTACGAGCAGTACTTC | CASSAWEGLYEQYF
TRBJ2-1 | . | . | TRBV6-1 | TGTGCCAGCAGTGCTAGCCTGAGCTCCTACAATGAGCAGTTCTTC | CASSASLSSYNEQFF
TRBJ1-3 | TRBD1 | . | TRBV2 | TGTGCCAGCAGGATGGGACAGGGTGGAAACACCATATATTTT | CASRMGQGGNTIYF
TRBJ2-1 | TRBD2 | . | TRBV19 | TGTGCCAGTAGTATAGGGCGGGAGGTCCACAATGAGCAGTTCTTC | CASSIGREVHNEQFF
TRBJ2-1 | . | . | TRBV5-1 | TGCGCCAGCAGCGATGAGTTCACTTATTCCTACAATGAGCAGTTCTTC | CASSDEFTYSYNEQFF
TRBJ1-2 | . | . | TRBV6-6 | TGTGCCAGCAGTTACTCGGGAGGAAGGGGCAACTATGGCTACACCTTC | CASSYSGGRGNYGYTF
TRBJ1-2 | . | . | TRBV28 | TGTGCCAGCAGTTTCGGGGGTGTGGGCTACACCTTC | CASSFGGVGYTF
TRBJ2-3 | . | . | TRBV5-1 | TGCGCCAGCAGCTTGCCCGGGATGAGCACAGATACGCAGTATTTT | CASSLPGMSTDTQYF
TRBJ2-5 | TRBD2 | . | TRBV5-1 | TGCGCCAGCAACGCGGGGGACCAAGAGACCCAGTACTTC | CASNAGDQETQYF
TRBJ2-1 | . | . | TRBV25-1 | TGTGCCAGCACCCCCCGCTCCTACAATGAGCAGTTCTTC | CASTPRSYNEQFF
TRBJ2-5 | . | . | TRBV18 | TGTGCCAGCTCGCGGTCCCAAGAGACCCAGTACTTC | CASSRSQETQYF